These T cell receptor beta chains were read from a single sample in a study of T-cell reconstitution after alpha-beta-depleted transplantation in children. One entry per CDR3 protein, called by TCRdb with MiXCR from the PCR reads. The sample lists about 440,000 distinct CDR3 sequences, about 45% occurring once. Sequences were derived from PBMCs, sampled before TCRalphabeta/CD19-depleted stem cell transplant. The receptors were gathered from a girl aged 2 to 10 with aplastic anemia, due to receive a stem cell transplant. Each CDR3 is given with its conserved first and last residue. The D gene is left open where the match is weak. Clone size is given for some rows only: seen once, a few or many times, or a class if the clone is expanded.

TRBV29-1	TRBJ2-5	-	TRBD2	TGCAGCGGACTAGCGGGAAAAGAGACCCAGTACTTC	CSGLAGKETQYF
TRBV3-1	TRBJ1-1	-	TRBD1	TGTGCCAGCAGCCCTCGGACAGGGGGGAACACTGAAGCTTTCTTT	CASSPRTGGNTEAFF
TRBV20-1	TRBJ1-1	many	-	TGCAGTGCTAGACAACCGGGAAGTGAAGCTTTCTTT	CSARQPGSEAFF
TRBV5-6	TRBJ2-3	few	TRBD2	TGTGCCAGCAGCTTGGGCGGTAGACTAGCGCCCAGCACAGATACGCAGTATTTT	CASSLGGRLAPSTDTQYF
TRBV12-3/TRBV12-4	TRBJ2-3	many	TRBD1	TGTGCCAGCAGCCCTAGACAGGGCCGAACAAATACGCAGTATTTT	CASSPRQGRTNTQYF
TRBV12-3/TRBV12-4	TRBJ2-3	many	TRBD1	TGTGCCAGCAGCGACAGGGTGCCTTTCACAGATACGCAGTATTTT	CASSDRVPFTDTQYF
TRBV7-6	TRBJ2-1	once	TRBD2	TGTGCCAGCAGCTCCCTAGCGGGGGGCGGGTACAATGAGCAGTTCTTC	CASSSLAGGGYNEQFF
TRBV19	TRBJ2-1	-	TRBD1	TGTGCCAGTACCGTGGGACAGAGCTCCTACAATGAGCAGTTCTTC	CASTVGQSSYNEQFF
TRBV20-1	TRBJ2-5	-	-	TGCAGCCTTGTTCGGGAGACCCAGTACTTC	CSLVRETQYF
TRBV7-2	TRBJ2-5	-	-	TGTGCCAGCAGCAGACTCATAGAGACCCAGTACTTC	CASSRLIETQYF
TRBV20-1	TRBJ1-1	few	-	TGCAGTGCTAGGCCCCGGGCTGCGCGTCTTATGAACACTGAAGCTTTCTTT	CSARPRAARLMNTEAFF
TRBV29-1	TRBJ2-7	few	TRBD1	TGCAGCACTGGACAGGGACCCGAGCAGTACTTC	CSTGQGPEQYF
TRBV10-2	TRBJ2-7	-	-	TGCGCCAGCAGTGAGTCGAGACTGCCTTTGTCAGAGCAGTACTTC	CASSESRLPLSEQYF
TRBV7-2	TRBJ1-1	few	-	TGTGCCAGCAGCCAGCTCGAATTAGGATTGAACACTGAAGCTTTCTTT	CASSQLELGLNTEAFF
TRBV20-1	TRBJ1-5	-	-	TGCAGTGCTAGAATGGGTGATCAGCCCCAGCATTTT	CSARMGDQPQHF
TRBV7-6	TRBJ2-1	few	-	TGTGCCAGCAGCCCTACTTCCCGGACTAAGTATGGGAATGAGCAGTTCTTC	CASSPTSRTKYGNEQFF
TRBV7-6	TRBJ2-7	-	TRBD2	TGTGCCAGCAGCTTAGGAGCGGCGGGAGGGACCTACGAGCAGTACTTC	CASSLGAAGGTYEQYF
TRBV7-3	TRBJ2-6	many	TRBD1	TGTGCCAGCAGTCCGACAGGGCTCGGGGCCAACGTCCTGACTTTC	CASSPTGLGANVLTF
TRBV20-1	TRBJ1-1	-	-	TGCAGTGCTAGACTCCCTTTAACAGGGAAGACTGAAGCTTTCTTT	CSARLPLTGKTEAFF
TRBV5-6	TRBJ2-1	many	-	TGTGCCAGCAGCTTTCGGGCCCTGCCGGATGAGCAGTTCTTC	CASSFRALPDEQFF
TRBV6-5	TRBJ1-1	few	-	TGTGCCAGCAGTTACTCCCGAGGGACTGAAGCTTTCTTT	CASSYSRGTEAFF
TRBV5-1	TRBJ1-1	few	-	TGCGCCAGCAGCTTCGACGGGTTTAACACTGAAGCTTTCTTT	CASSFDGFNTEAFF
TRBV12-3/TRBV12-4	TRBJ2-6	-	-	TGTGCCAGCAGCCCGCCCCTCTCTGGGGCCAACGTCCTGACTTTC	CASSPPLSGANVLTF